The present entry profiles one T cell receptor beta chain with its context. These data originate in a study of control samples from healthy donors and cancer patients. Germline CDR1 MGHRA, CDR2 YSYEKL. This CDR3 has 19 residues. Trimming removed 0 bases from V and 6 bases from J, with 26 bases in between. Libraries were prepared by immunoSEQ multiplex PCR; TCRdb keeps only in-frame clonotypes and omits some of them. Among around 51,000 clones, 88% were seen once, and the ten largest hold almost 40%. The sequence came from a man aged 50 to 59 with head and neck cancer. The specimen was PBMCs. The J gene is TRBJ1-2, the V gene TRBV4-1; possibly TRBD1 for D (6 bases). CDR3 sequence reads: CASSQDLRGAFFFWDGYTF. The CDR3 DNA reads TGCGCCAGCAGCCAAGATCTCCGGGGGGCTTTTTTTTTCTGGGATGGCTACACCTTC.